The present entry profiles one TCR beta chain with its context. The data originate from a study of cytomegalovirus exposure and HLA in healthy donors. The PCR ran on 60 Vbeta and 13 Jbeta primers. Clones were sequenced by immunoSEQ multiplex PCR, and TCRdb holds only the in-frame ones, with some missing. The sample lists about 250,000 clones, roughly 73% occurring once. Trimming cost V 5 bases and J 7 bases, with 11 bases left between them. CDR3 length equals 13 residues. The germline gives CDR1 SGHVS, CDR2 FQNEAQ. The TCR was taken from a boy younger than 18 in good health and CMV-seronegative. What was sequenced was PBMCs. The genes are TRBV7-8 and TRBJ1-4; D uncertain. The CDR3 sequence: CASSQQRGEKLFF. The CDR3 DNA reads as TGTGCCAGCAGCCAACAAAGAGGTGAAAAACTGTTTTTT.